This TCR beta chain was sequenced in a study of T cell changes during pregnancy in multiple sclerosis. This clone was picked up a small number of times. There are 17 residues in the CDR3. Germline CDR1 and CDR2: GTSNPN and SVGIG (reference sequence). V was clipped by 0 bases and J by 3 bases; unmatched bases: 13. TCRdb's table, derived via immunoSEQ multiplex PCR, lists solely in-frame clones and lacks some. The sample records about 85,000 clones, about 89% being singletons. Sequenced material: peripheral blood, taken in the first trimester of pregnancy. The sequence was collected from a female donor with multiple sclerosis, enrolled in a pregnancy study. The chain employs TRBV30 and TRBJ1-1, with 7 bases identical to TRBD1. The CDR3 DNA reads as TGTGCCTGGAGTGTACTACCCAACAGGGGTGGGGACACTGAAGCTTTCTTT. It is translated as CAWSVLPNRGGDTEAFF.